This record looks at one T cell receptor (beta chain) sequence and its context. This specimen comes from a study of blood T cell repertoires in COVID-19. Study summary: The United States, Italy and Spain provided the acute and convalescent COVID-19 samples. The cDNA or gDNA used as material had been derived from T cells, B-cell-depleted T cells, or PBMCs.

In the source study's methods: Amplification of reference gene primers was used by the study to estimate nucleated cell counts. Using immunoSEQ multiplex PCR, the repertoire was profiled, and TCRdb retains in-frame clones only, with some absent. The V and J calls and clone size are taken from that table; D and trimming were inferred from the DNA. The sample carries 200,000 or so clones, approximately 79% recorded once. Per germline, CDR1 SNHLY and CDR2 FYNNEI. The CDR3 is 15 residues long. V shed 5 bases and J 4 bases; nucleotides not matched to a gene: 3. The sequenced sample consisted of peripheral blood. This TCR was recovered from a man in his sixties with active or convalescent COVID-19. This chain links TRBV2 with TRBJ2-2, with TRBD1 identical over 11 bases. The CDR3 nucleotides are TGTGCCAGCAGTAAGGACAGGGGGCTCACCGGGGAGCTGTTTTTT. Its protein product is CASSKDRGLTGELFF.